Presented here are 14 T cell receptor beta chains from one specimen sequenced in a study of blood T cell repertoires in COVID-19. The protocol was immunoSEQ multiplex PCR, while the TCRdb copy is restricted to in-frame clones and leaves out a portion. The data hold approximately 200,000 clones, with 90% to 95% observed a single time. The sequenced sample consisted of peripheral blood. Every receptor here comes from a man younger than 45 with COVID-19, enrolled during active disease.

The J gene is TRBJ1-2, the V gene TRBV2; weak D call: TRBD1 (6 bases). The CDR3 is made up of 15 amino acids. V lost 0 bases, J lost 3 bases, and 11 bases lay in between. In germline, CDR1 is SNHLY, CDR2 FYNNEI. The CDR3 here is CASSEARGGYYGYTF. The CDR3 DNA reads TGTGCCAGCAGTGAAGCGCGGGGGGGCTACTATGGCTACACCTTC.

J is TRBJ1-5 and V is TRBV27, with D possibly being TRBD1 (5 bases). The CDR3 loop spans 15 amino acids. With 5 bases removed from V and 1 base from J, the gap between germline ends came to 12 bases. From germline, CDR1 is MNHEY and CDR2 SMNVEV (reference sequence). The CDR3 bases are TGTGCCAGCAGTAAAACGGACACGAGCAATCAGCCCCAGCATTTT. Its translation: CASSKTDTSNQPQHF.

This chain connects TRBV10-2 to TRBJ1-2; 8 bases match TRBD1. Germline V CDR1 and CDR2: WSHSY, SAAADI. The J segment lost 4 bases and the V segment lost 6 bases, leaving 7 bases of the junction unmatched. This CDR3 spans 14 amino acids. CDR3 in amino acids: CASREGQGGYGYTF. The CDR3 nucleotides read TGCGCCAGCAGGGAAGGACAGGGCGGCTATGGCTACACCTTC.

The chain is built from TRBV11-1 and TRBJ1-1, with unresolved D. The CDR3 spans 13 residues. V lost 3 bases and J 0 bases, leaving 5 bases between the germline ends. Germline V lookup: CDR1 SGHAT, CDR2 FQDESV (reference sequence). The CDR3 coding sequence is TGTGCCAGCAGCTTGCAGATGAACACTGAAGCTTTCTTT. Its protein product is CASSLQMNTEAFF.

The J gene is TRBJ1-1, the V gene TRBV18, with 8 bases that match TRBD1. V shed 6 bases and J 11 bases; nucleotides not matched to a gene: 14. This CDR3 region has 14 residues. Germline V gene sequence: CDR1 KGHSH, CDR2 LQKENI. CDR3 in DNA: TGTGCCAGCTCTCCCGGACAGGGCGGGTCGGGGGCTTTCTTT. It encodes CASSPGQGGSGAFF.

The CDR3 nucleotides are TGCGCCAGCAGCTTGGCAGGCGGGGGGCACGGAAACACCATATATTTT. It encodes CASSLAGGGHGNTIYF. The chain joins TRBV5-1 to TRBJ1-3, with D tentatively TRBD1 (6 bases). Germline V gene data show CDR1 as SGHRS and CDR2 as YFSETQ. The CDR3 runs 16 residues. V dropped 0 bases and J dropped 4 bases, with 14 bases sitting between them.

The chain uses TRBV6-1 and TRBJ1-5; D gene uncertain. V was shortened by 0 bases and J by 7 bases, with 10 bases between the two germline ends. Germline-derived CDR1 and CDR2 are MNHNS and SASEGT. The CDR3 has 14 amino acids. The DNA of the CDR3 is TGTGCCAGCAGTGAAGCGCTTCACAGCCAGCCCCAGCATTTT. Its protein is CASSEALHSQPQHF.

The chain combines TRBV14 with TRBJ1-1; maybe TRBD1 (5 bases). The CDR3 is 15 amino acids. Trimming stripped 1 base from V and 1 base from J, with 10 bases between. Germline V CDR1 and CDR2: SGHDN, FVKESK. DNA for the CDR3: TGTGCCAGCAGCCAAGCCGGGGGAAGGAACACTGAAGCTTTCTTT. As protein: CASSQAGGRNTEAFF.

The rearrangement joins TRBV19 to TRBJ2-5; 13 nucleotides align to TRBD2. The CDR3 has 17 amino acids. Per germline, CDR1 LNHDA and CDR2 SQIVND (reference sequence). V lost 5 bases and J lost 9; bases outside the gene matches: 15. CDR3 sequence (DNA): TGTGCCAGTAGTTCTCGACTAGCGGGGGGCCTTGGGGTGCCCCAGTACTTC. This translates into CASSSRLAGGLGVPQYF.

The V gene is TRBV3-1 (or the pseudogene TRBV3-2), the J gene TRBJ1-1; a weak D match, TRBD1 (6 bases). The V gene lost 0 bases and the J gene lost 7 bases, with 9 bases spanning the gap. The CDR3 is 13 residues long. Germline V gene data show CDR1 as LGHDT and CDR2 as YNNKEL (reference sequence). The CDR3 here is CASSQDMGHEAFF. CDR3 nucleotide sequence: TGTGCCAGCAGCCAAGATATGGGACATGAAGCTTTCTTT.

J is TRBJ2-1 and V is TRBV14; D may be TRBD1 (6 bases). The CDR3 length is 15 residues. V was pared by 2 bases and J by 4 bases, with 12 bases between. Germline CDR1 is SGHDN and CDR2 is FVKESK. Here the CDR3 DNA reads TGTGCCAGCAGCCAATGGGACATCGTTTACAATGAGCAGTTCTTC. Translated: CASSQWDIVYNEQFF.

The genes are TRBV19 and TRBJ1-6, with a possible D match to TRBD1 (5 bases). Trimming took off 7 bases at V and 10 bases at J, with 20 bases between the two ends. Germline assignment: CDR1 LNHDA and CDR2 SQIVND (reference sequence). This CDR3 comprises 15 residues. The CDR3 region has the DNA TGTGCCAGTACCAACAGGCAGGGAGGTGGGTCACCCCTCCACTTT. This gives the protein CASTNRQGGGSPLHF.

CDR3 protein: CASRGGDNSPLHF. Written as DNA, the CDR3 is TGTGCCAGCAGGGGCGGGGATAATTCACCCCTCCACTTT. The V call is TRBV2, the J call TRBJ1-6; unclear D gene. Per germline, CDR1 SNHLY and CDR2 FYNNEI. The CDR3 is 13 residues long. The V end was cut by 6 bases, the J end by 5 bases, with 8 bases between.

The CDR3 bases are TGTGCCAGCAGTTCCCGACAGGGGAATTACTATGGCTACACCTTC. It is translated as CASSSRQGNYYGYTF. V and J are TRBV6-5 and TRBJ1-2, with 8 positions matching TRBD1. V was pared by 4 bases and J by 3 bases, with 7 bases of the junction left unmatched. This CDR3 is built from 15 residues. Per germline, CDR1 MNHEY and CDR2 SVGAGI.